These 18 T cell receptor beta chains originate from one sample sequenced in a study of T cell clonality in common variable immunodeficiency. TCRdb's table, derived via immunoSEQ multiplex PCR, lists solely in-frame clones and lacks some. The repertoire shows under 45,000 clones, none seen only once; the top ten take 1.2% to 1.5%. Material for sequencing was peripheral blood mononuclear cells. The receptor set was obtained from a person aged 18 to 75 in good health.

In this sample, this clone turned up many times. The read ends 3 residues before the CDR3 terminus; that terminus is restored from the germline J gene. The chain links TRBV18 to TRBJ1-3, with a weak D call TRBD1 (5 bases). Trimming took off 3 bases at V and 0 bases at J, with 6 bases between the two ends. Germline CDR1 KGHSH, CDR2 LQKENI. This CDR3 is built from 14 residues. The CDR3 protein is CASSPDSSGNTIYF. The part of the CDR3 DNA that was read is TGTGCCAGCTCACCCGACAGCTCTGGAAACACC. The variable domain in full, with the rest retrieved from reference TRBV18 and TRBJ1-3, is NAGVMQNPRHLVRRRGQEARLRCSPMKGHSHVYWYRQLPEEGLKFMVYLQKENIIDESGMPKERFSAEFPKEGPSILRIQQVVRGDSAAYFCASSPDSSGNTIYFGEGSWLTVV.

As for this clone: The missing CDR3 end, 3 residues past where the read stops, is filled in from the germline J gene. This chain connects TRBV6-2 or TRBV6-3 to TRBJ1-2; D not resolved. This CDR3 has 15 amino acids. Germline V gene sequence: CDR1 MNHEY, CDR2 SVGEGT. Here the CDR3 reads CASSYKLAGGVDYTF. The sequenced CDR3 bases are TGTGCCAGCAGTTACAAGCTAGCGGGAGGTGTTGAC.

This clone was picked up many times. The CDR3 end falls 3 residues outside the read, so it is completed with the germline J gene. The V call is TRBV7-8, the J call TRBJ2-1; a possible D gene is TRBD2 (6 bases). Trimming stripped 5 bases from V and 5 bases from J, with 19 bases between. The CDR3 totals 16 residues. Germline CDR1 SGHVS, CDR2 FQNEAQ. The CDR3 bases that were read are TGTGCCAGCAGCACTCATCGGAGGGCCGGGGACAATGAG. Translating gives CASSTHRRAGDNE. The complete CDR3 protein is CASSTHRRAGDNEQFF.

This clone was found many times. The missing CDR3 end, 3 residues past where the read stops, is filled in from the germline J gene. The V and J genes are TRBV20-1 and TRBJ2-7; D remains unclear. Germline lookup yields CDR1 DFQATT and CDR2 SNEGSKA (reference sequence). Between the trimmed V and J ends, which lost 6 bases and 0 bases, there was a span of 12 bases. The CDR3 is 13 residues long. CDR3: CSALRLSSYEQYF. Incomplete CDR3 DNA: TGCAGTGCCCTACGACTTAGCTCCTACGAG.

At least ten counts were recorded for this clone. CDR3 DNA, as far as it was read: TGTGCCAGCAGCTTAGGGACAGGGAGGGAGACC. Amino acid sequence: CASSLGTGRET. The whole CDR3 sequence reads CASSLGTGRETQYF. The V and J genes are TRBV7-8 and TRBJ2-5, with 8 nucleotides matching TRBD1. Read coverage stops 3 residues before the CDR3 terminus; the germline J gene supplies the remainder. The CDR3 contains 14 residues. Trimming removed 1 base from V and 5 bases from J; junction bases left unmatched: 3. Looked up from germline, CDR1 is SGHVS and CDR2 is FQNEAQ.

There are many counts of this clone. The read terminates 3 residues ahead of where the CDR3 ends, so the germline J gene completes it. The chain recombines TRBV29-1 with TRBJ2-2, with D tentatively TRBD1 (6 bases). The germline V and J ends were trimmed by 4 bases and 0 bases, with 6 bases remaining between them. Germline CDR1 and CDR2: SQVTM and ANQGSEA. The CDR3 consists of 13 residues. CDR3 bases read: TGCAGCGTTGGGACAGCGAACACCGGGGAG. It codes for CSVGTANTGE. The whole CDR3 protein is CSVGTANTGELFF.

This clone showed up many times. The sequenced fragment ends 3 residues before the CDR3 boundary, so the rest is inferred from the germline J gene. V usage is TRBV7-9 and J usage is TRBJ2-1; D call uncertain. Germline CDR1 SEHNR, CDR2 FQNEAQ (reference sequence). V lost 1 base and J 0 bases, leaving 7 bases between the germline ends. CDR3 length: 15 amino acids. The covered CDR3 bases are TGTGCCAGCAGCTTAGGCGCGAGCTCCTACAATGAG. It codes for CASSLGASSYNE. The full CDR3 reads CASSLGASSYNEQFF. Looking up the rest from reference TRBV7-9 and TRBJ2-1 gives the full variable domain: DTGVSQNPRHKITKRGQNVTFRCDPISEHNRLYWYRQTLGQGPEFLTYFQNEAQLEKSRLLSDRFSAERPKGSFSTLEIQRTEQGDSAMYLCASSLGASSYNEQFFGPGTRLTVL.

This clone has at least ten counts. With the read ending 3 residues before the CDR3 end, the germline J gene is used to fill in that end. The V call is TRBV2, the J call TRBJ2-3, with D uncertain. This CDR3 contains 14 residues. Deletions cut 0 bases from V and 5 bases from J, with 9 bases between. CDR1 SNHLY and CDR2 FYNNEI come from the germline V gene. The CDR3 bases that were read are TGTGCCAGCAGTGAAGCGGTTAATAGAGATACG. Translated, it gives CASSEAVNRDT. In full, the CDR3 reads CASSEAVNRDTQYF.

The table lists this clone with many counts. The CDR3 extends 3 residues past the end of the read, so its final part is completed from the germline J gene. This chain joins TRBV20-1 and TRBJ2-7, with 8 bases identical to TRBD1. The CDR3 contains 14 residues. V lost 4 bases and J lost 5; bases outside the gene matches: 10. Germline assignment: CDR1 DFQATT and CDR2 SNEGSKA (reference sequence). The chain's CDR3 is CSAIPQGALNEQYF. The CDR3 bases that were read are TGCAGTGCTATACCCCAGGGGGCGCTAAACGAG.

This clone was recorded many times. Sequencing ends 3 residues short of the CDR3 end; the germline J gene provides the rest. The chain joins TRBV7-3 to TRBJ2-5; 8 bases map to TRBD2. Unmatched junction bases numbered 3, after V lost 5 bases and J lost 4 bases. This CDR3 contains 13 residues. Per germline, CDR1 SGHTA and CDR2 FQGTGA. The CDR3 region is CASSPGRGETQYF. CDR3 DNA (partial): TGTGCCAGCAGCCCCGGGAGGGGAGAGACC.

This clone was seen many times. The covered CDR3 bases are TGTGCCAGCAGCGTCGACATTCCCTACGAG. Translated, it gives CASSVDIPYE. The CDR3 in its entirety is CASSVDIPYEQYF. The chain is built from TRBV5-4 and TRBJ2-7; D remains ambiguous. Read sequence stops 3 residues before the CDR3 end, and the germline J gene provides the missing end. The CDR3 is 13 amino acids. V shed 4 bases and J shed 2 bases, with 10 bases lying between them. CDR1 is SGHNT and CDR2 is YYREEE in the germline V gene (reference sequence).

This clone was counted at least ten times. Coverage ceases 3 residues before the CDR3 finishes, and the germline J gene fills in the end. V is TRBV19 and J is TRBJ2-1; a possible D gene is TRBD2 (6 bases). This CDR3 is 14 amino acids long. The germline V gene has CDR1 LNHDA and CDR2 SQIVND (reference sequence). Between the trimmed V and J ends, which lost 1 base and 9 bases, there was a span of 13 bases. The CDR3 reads CASSIGPLGGEQFF. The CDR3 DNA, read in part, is TGTGCCAGTAGTATAGGCCCGTTGGGGGGTGAG. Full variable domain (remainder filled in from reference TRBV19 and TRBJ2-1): DGGITQSPKYLFRKEGQNVTLSCEQNLNHDAMYWYRQDPGQGLRLIYYSQIVNDFQKGDIAEGYSVSREKKESFPLTVTSAQKNPTAFYLCASSIGPLGGEQFFGPGTRLTVL.

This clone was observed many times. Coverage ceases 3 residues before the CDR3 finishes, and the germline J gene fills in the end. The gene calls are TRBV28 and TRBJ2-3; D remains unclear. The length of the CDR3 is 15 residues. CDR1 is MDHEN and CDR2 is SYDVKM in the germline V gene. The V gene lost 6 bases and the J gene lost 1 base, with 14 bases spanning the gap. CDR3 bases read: TGTGCCAGCAGATCATCAGGTTTTGGCACAGATACG. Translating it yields CASRSSGFGTDT. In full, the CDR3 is CASRSSGFGTDTQYF.

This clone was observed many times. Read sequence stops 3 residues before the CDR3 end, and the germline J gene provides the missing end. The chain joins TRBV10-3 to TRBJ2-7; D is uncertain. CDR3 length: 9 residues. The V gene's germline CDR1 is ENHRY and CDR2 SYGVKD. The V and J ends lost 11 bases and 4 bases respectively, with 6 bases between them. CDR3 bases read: TGTGCCGCAGGTTACGAG. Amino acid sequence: CAAGYE. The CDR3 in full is CAAGYEQYF.

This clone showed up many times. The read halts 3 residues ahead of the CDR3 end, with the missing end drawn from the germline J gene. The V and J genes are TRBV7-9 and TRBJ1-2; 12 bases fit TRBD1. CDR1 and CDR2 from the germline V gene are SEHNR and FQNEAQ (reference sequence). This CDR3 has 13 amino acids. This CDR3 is CASSLGQGASYTF. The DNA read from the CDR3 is TGTGCCAGCAGCCTGGGACAGGGGGCGAGC. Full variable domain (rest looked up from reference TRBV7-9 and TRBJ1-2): DTGVSQNPRHKITKRGQNVTFRCDPISEHNRLYWYRQTLGQGPEFLTYFQNEAQLEKSRLLSDRFSAERPKGSFSTLEIQRTEQGDSAMYLCASSLGQGASYTFGSGTRLTVV.

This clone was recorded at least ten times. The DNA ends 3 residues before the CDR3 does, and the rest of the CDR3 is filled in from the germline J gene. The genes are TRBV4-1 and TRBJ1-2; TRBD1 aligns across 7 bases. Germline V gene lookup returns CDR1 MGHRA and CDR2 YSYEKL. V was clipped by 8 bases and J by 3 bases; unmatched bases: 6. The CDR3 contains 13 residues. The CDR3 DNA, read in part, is TGCGCCAGCGGACAGACAGGGTACTATGGC. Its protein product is CASGQTGYYG. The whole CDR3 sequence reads CASGQTGYYGYTF.

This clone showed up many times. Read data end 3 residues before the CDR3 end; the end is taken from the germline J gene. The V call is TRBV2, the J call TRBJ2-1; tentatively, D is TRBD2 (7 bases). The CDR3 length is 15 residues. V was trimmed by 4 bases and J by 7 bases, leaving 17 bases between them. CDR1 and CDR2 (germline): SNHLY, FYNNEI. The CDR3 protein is CASSGDRGGYNEQFF. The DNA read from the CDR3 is TGTGCCAGCAGTGGTGATAGGGGGGGGTATAATGAG. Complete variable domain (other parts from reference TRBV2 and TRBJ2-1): EPEVTQTPSHQVTQMGQEVILRCVPISNHLYFYWYRQILGQKVEFLVSFYNNEISEKSEIFDDQFSVERPDGSNFTLKIRSTKLEDSAMYFCASSGDRGGYNEQFFGPGTRLTVL.

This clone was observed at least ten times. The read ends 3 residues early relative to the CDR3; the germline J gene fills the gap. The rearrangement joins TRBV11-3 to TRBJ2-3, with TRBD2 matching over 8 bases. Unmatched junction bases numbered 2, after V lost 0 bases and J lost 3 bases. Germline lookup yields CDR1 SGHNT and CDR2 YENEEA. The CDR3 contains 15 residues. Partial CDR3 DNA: TGTGCCAGCAGCTTAGATGGCGGGGGGACAGATACG. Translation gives CASSLDGGGTDT. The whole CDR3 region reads CASSLDGGGTDTQYF.